The rows below give T cell receptor beta chains drawn from one sample of a study of Graves' ophthalmopathy and Graves' hyperthyroidism. One entry per CDR3 protein results from TCRdb running MiXCR on the multiplex PCR reads. This table has about 480,000 distinct CDR3 sequences, roughly 14% appearing once. What was sequenced was blood. These TCRs come from a woman in her 30s with Graves' ophthalmopathy. CDR3s include the opening cysteine and the closing phenylalanine or tryptophan. The D gene is left open where the match is weak. Some rows mark clone size as missing; the rest say once, few, many or name a class of expanded clone.

TRBD1	16	once	TRBV19	TRBJ1-5	TGTGCCAGTAGTGCCGGGCGTACAGGGGGGTGGCAGCCCCAGGATTTT	CASSAGRTGGWQPQDF
TRBD2	20	many	TRBV20-1	TRBJ2-5	TGCAGTGCTAGAGATTGGCTAGCGGGGGGGCAAAGCCCATTACAAGAGACCCAGTACTTC	CSARDWLAGGQSPLQETQYF
TRBD2	15	many	TRBV7-2	TRBJ2-7	TGTGCCAGCAGCAGATTCGGGACTAGCTCGCACGAGCAGTACTTC	CASSRFGTSSHEQYF
TRBD2	13	few	TRBV27	TRBJ2-2	TGTGCCAGCAGTTTATGGGGCGGGAGGGAGCTGTTGTTT	CASSLWGGRELLF
.	14	many	TRBV6-5	TRBJ2-7	TGTGCCAGCAGTTACGACGGCTCCCGCTACGAGCAGTACTTC	CASSYDGSRYEQYF
TRBD1	17	many	TRBV12-3/TRBV12-4	TRBJ1-2	TGTGCCAGCAGTTTAGCCGAGCAGGGGGCGGATAAAAATGGCTACACCTTC	CASSLAEQGADKNGYTF
.	13	many	TRBV28	TRBJ1-5	TGTGCCAGCAGTTTCCGCACCCATCAGCCCCAGCATTTT	CASSFRTHQPQHF
TRBD1	15	many	TRBV2	TRBJ1-5	TGTGCCAGCAGTGACCAGACAGGGGTGGGTCAGCCCCAGCATTTT	CASSDQTGVGQPQHF
.	14	few	TRBV4-1	TRBJ2-7	TGCGCCAGCAGCCAATCCTACAGGGAAAACGAGCAGTACTTC	CASSQSYRENEQYF
TRBD2	15	many	TRBV2	TRBJ2-7	TGTGCCAGCAGAAATAGCGGGGGGCGATCCTACGAGCAGTACTTC	CASRNSGGRSYEQYF
.	13	many	TRBV29-1	TRBJ2-7	TGCAGCGTTGCCCTACTAGCCTCCTACGAGCAGTACTTC	CSVALLASYEQYF
.	14	.	TRBV12-3/TRBV12-4	TRBJ1-6	TGTGCCAGCAGTTTTAACAGTTATAATTCACCCCTCCACTTT	CASSFNSYNSPLHF
TRBD1	15	.	TRBV27	TRBJ2-7	TGTGCCAGCACCGCTTCGTCAGGGGGATCCTACGAGCAGTACTTC	CASTASSGGSYEQYF
.	15	.	TRBV5-1	TRBJ2-5	TGCGCCAGCAGCAAACCGGAGGGATCAAAAGAGACCCAGTACTTC	CASSKPEGSKETQYF
.	13	few	TRBV4-3	TRBJ2-7	TGCGCCAGCAGTCGGAGAACCTACTACGAGCAGTACTTC	CASSRRTYYEQYF
.	13	many	TRBV20-1	TRBJ2-5	TGCAGTGCTAGACACGGGGCCGTGGAGACCCAGTACTTC	CSARHGAVETQYF
TRBD1	15	few	TRBV3-1	TRBJ2-7	TGTGCCAGCAGCCGCGGACAGGGGGCCTCCTACGAGCAGTACTTC	CASSRGQGASYEQYF
TRBD1	14	many	TRBV6-5	TRBJ1-1	TGTGCCAGCAGTTATACTCAGGGGGCCACTGAAGCTTTCTTT	CASSYTQGATEAFF
.	14	few	TRBV6-5	TRBJ2-7	TGTGCCAGCAGTTATAGGCTACAGGCTAACGAGCAGTACTTC	CASSYRLQANEQYF
TRBD1	13	many	TRBV29-1	TRBJ1-1	TGCAGCGGGCAGGGGGGCCGGTACACTGAAGCTTTCTTT	CSGQGGRYTEAFF
.	15	once	TRBV6-5	TRBJ2-2	TGTGCCAGCAGTTATGGCAGGGCGAAGGCCGGGGAGCTGTTTTTT	CASSYGRAKAGELFF
.	16	many	TRBV7-2	TRBJ2-7	TGTGCCAGCAGCCCCTTGTCGTCGGGTTTACCGTACGAGCAGTACTTC	CASSPLSSGLPYEQYF